The 7 T cell receptor beta chains presented below share a single source sample, sequenced in a study of blood T cell repertoires in COVID-19. Sequenced by immunoSEQ multiplex PCR; TCRdb stores in-frame clones only, minus some. Of approximately 60,000 clones listed, 82% are singletons. Material: peripheral blood. All receptors derive from a woman aged 60-70 years with acute or convalescent COVID-19.

CDR3 amino acids: CATRGRPSKTLNTEAFF. Written as DNA, the CDR3 is TGTGCCACCAGGGGGCGGCCTTCCAAAACCCTGAACACTGAAGCTTTCTTT. The chain joins TRBV24-1 to TRBJ1-1, with a possible D match to TRBD1 (5 bases). Per the germline V gene, CDR1 is KGHDR and CDR2 is SFDVKD. The V end was cut by 7 bases, the J end by 0 bases, with 20 bases between. The CDR3 spans 17 residues.

V and J are TRBV6-5 and TRBJ1-5, with a tentative D call TRBD1 (5 bases). CDR3 length: 13 amino acids. Trimming took 4 bases from V and 11 from J, leaving 15 bases between them. The germline V gene encodes CDR1 MNHEY and CDR2 SVGAGI. As DNA, the CDR3 is TGTGCCAGCAGTTCCCGGGGGTCTCGAGCCCAGCATTTT. This encodes CASSSRGSRAQHF.

This clone is a singleton in its sample. Other DNA sequences from this sample encode an identical CDR3 as well. The rearrangement links TRBV24-1 to TRBJ2-1; TRBD2 agrees at 13 bases. The CDR3 has 13 amino acids. After removal of 9 bases from V and 7 bases from J, the junction contained 2 bases not matched to a gene. The V gene's germline CDR1 is KGHDR and CDR2 SFDVKD. The CDR3: CATGLAGENEQFF. The CDR3 DNA follows: TGTGCCACCGGACTAGCGGGAGAGAATGAGCAGTTCTTC.

This clone was seen a handful of times. The chain links TRBV7-2 to TRBJ1-6; 7 nucleotides line up with TRBD1. Germline CDR1 reads SGHTA; CDR2 reads FQGNSA. This CDR3 spans 18 amino acids. The J segment lost 9 bases and the V segment lost 1 base, leaving 15 bases of the junction unmatched. For the CDR3, the DNA is TGTGCCAGCAGCTTAGTCCCGCCCTCACCCGGGACAGCTTCACCCCTCCACTTT. Protein: CASSLVPPSPGTASPLHF. Together with reference TRBV7-2 and TRBJ1-6, the CDR3 gives the full variable domain: GAGVSQSPSNKVTEKGKDVELRCDPISGHTALYWYRQSLGQGLEFLIYFQGNSAPDKSGLPSDRFSAERTGGSVSTLTIQRTQQEDSAVYLCASSLVPPSPGTASPLHFGNGTRLTVT.

The chain is built from TRBV5-1 and TRBJ2-2; 8 bases fit TRBD1. Per the germline V gene, CDR1 is SGHRS and CDR2 is YFSETQ. The length of the CDR3 is 15 residues. V was pared by 6 bases and J by 7 bases, with 11 bases of the junction left unmatched. For the CDR3, the DNA is TGCGCCAGCAACCCCCTCCAGGGGGCTATCGGGGAGCTGTTTTTT. Its translation is CASNPLQGAIGELFF.

The chain employs TRBV5-1 and TRBJ2-1; TRBD1 matches at 9 bases. V dropped 4 bases and J dropped 7; count of bases not matched to a gene: 18. Germline loops: CDR1 SGHRS, CDR2 YFSETQ. This CDR3 contains 18 residues. The CDR3 protein is CASSTNPRQGGLVNEQFF. CDR3 nucleotide sequence: TGCGCCAGCAGCACGAACCCGAGACAGGGGGGTTTGGTGAATGAGCAGTTCTTC.

V is TRBV5-1 and J is TRBJ2-7; 9 bases map to TRBD1. The germline gives CDR1 SGHRS, CDR2 YFSETQ. V trimming: 0 bases; J trimming: 7 bases; junction bases outside the gene matches: 5. There are 14 residues in the CDR3. As DNA, the CDR3 is TGCGCCAGCAGCTTGGTACAGGGGGCTGGGGAGCAGTACTTC. Translating it yields CASSLVQGAGEQYF.